These 22 T cell receptor beta chains share one sample of origin, sequenced in a study of T cell repertoires in cytomegalovirus infection. From the reads, TCRdb called clonotypes with MiXCR, one entry per CDR3 protein. This table holds around 450,000 distinct CDR3 sequences, 11% found once. The source material was PBMCs. These TCRs come from a human donor in good health (CMV status not recorded). Some clones in this sample may be carry-over from other donors' samples.

V is TRBV5-5 and J is TRBJ1-1; D is unresolved. The length of the CDR3 is 13 residues. Trimming removed 5 bases from V and 5 bases from J, with 13 bases in between. Germline values: CDR1 SGHKS, CDR2 YYEKEE (reference sequence). The CDR3 spells CASSTGLWTEAFF. CDR3 in DNA: TGTGCCAGCAGTACCGGGTTATGGACTGAAGCTTTCTTT.

This clonotype was seen at least ten times. This chain joins TRBV28 and TRBJ2-7; possible D gene TRBD1, 6 bases. Germline CDR1 MDHEN, CDR2 SYDVKM. The V end was cut by 9 bases, the J end by 1 base, with 16 bases between. CDR3 length equals 14 residues. CDR3 loop: CASSTGIRSYEQYF. DNA of the CDR3: TGTGCCAGTTCAACAGGGATCAGGTCCTACGAGCAGTACTTC.

The chain combines TRBV9 with TRBJ2-1; 8 nucleotides match TRBD2. After removal of 0 bases from V and 4 bases from J, the junction contained 21 bases not matched to a gene. CDR3 length equals 21 residues. CDR1 SGDLS and CDR2 YYNGEE come from the germline V gene. CDR3 in DNA: TGTGCCAGCAGCGTAGCCGTGGGGGAGGCGGGGGGCGGGCGAGCTTACAATGAGCAGTTCTTC. Amino acid sequence: CASSVAVGEAGGGRAYNEQFF.

Ten or more counts support this clonotype. The chain has TRBV7-6 and TRBJ1-1, with a weak D call TRBD1 (6 bases). This CDR3 has 13 amino acids. Germline lookup yields CDR1 SGHVS and CDR2 FNYEAQ. With 4 bases removed from V and 3 bases from J, the gap between germline ends came to 9 bases. DNA for the CDR3: TGTGCCAGCAGCTCTAGGACAGACACTGAAGCTTTCTTT. It translates to CASSSRTDTEAFF.

This clonotype was detected ten times or more. The genes are TRBV7-9 and TRBJ2-3; TRBD2 matches at 14 bases. Trimming at V came to 3 bases and at J to 5 bases, leaving 10 bases not matched to a gene. The length of the CDR3 is 18 residues. Looked up from germline, CDR1 is SEHNR and CDR2 is FQNEAQ (reference sequence). The CDR3 coding sequence is TGTGCCAGCAGCTTCTCCCCGGGACTAGCGGGAGCTCAAGATACGCAGTATTTT. As protein: CASSFSPGLAGAQDTQYF.

This clonotype was counted at least ten times. The V call is TRBV4-2, the J call TRBJ2-2; D may be TRBD1 (5 bases). Between the trimmed V and J ends, which lost 1 base and 0 bases, there was a span of 12 bases. Germline-derived CDR1 and CDR2 are LGHNA and YNFKEQ. CDR3 length equals 17 residues. The CDR3 coding sequence is TGTGCCAGCAGCCAAGGGGTCAGGGCCTCGAACACCGGGGAGCTGTTTTTT. Protein sequence: CASSQGVRASNTGELFF.

Many counts were recorded for this clonotype. J is TRBJ2-4 and V is TRBV12-3 or TRBV12-4; D remains unclear. The CDR3 is 11 residues long. V shed 5 bases and J shed 13 bases, with 12 bases lying between them. CDR3 loop: CASSRASPQYF. CDR3 bases: TGTGCCAGCAGTCGGGCCAGCCCGCAGTACTTC.

This clonotype was recorded a few times. The V and J genes are TRBV18 and TRBJ2-5; D may be TRBD2 (5 bases). Germline V gives CDR1 KGHSH, CDR2 LQKENI. Trimming took off 3 bases at V and 5 bases at J, with 10 bases between the two ends. This CDR3 is built from 13 residues. CDR3 amino acids: CASSPGEDETQYF. In nucleotides, the CDR3 is TGTGCCAGCTCACCGGGAGAGGATGAGACCCAGTACTTC.

V usage is TRBV20-1 and J usage is TRBJ1-5; 7 bases agree with TRBD1. The germline V gene has CDR1 DFQATT and CDR2 SNEGSKA (reference sequence). The CDR3 runs to 14 residues. Unmatched junction bases numbered 8, after V lost 6 bases and J lost 3 bases. CDR3 amino acids: CSAPGTELNQPQHF. In DNA form, the CDR3 reads TGCAGTGCGCCGGGGACAGAACTCAATCAGCCCCAGCATTTT.

This clonotype was seen a few times. CDR3 coding DNA: TGTGCCAGTAGTATAAAGGGACGGTACACTGAAGCTTTCTTT. This codes for CASSIKGRYTEAFF. The chain carries TRBV19 and TRBJ1-1, with D perhaps TRBD1 (5 bases). Germline values: CDR1 LNHDA, CDR2 SQIVND (reference sequence). V dropped 2 bases and J dropped 3 bases, with 10 bases sitting between them. The CDR3 loop spans 14 amino acids.

The chain carries TRBV4-1 and TRBJ1-3, with D hard to call. The CDR3 is 17 amino acids. The V gene's germline CDR1 is MGHRA and CDR2 YSYEKL. V lost 0 bases and J 0 bases, leaving 12 bases between the germline ends. CDR3 loop: CASSQEKRWDSGNTIYF. DNA for the CDR3: TGCGCCAGCAGCCAAGAGAAGAGGTGGGACTCTGGAAACACCATATATTTT.

This clonotype was observed many times. V is TRBV12-3 or TRBV12-4 and J is TRBJ2-2, with D possibly being TRBD1 (6 bases). V was clipped by 7 bases and J by 4 bases, with 10 bases between them. The CDR3 is 13 residues long. In DNA form, the CDR3 reads TGTGCCAGCAACATGGACAGCACCGGGGAGCTGTTTTTT. This encodes CASNMDSTGELFF.

Turning to this clonotype: Given a much more abundant clone one base away, this may be a read error. The gene calls are TRBV7-9 and TRBJ1-1; the D is unclear. Germline values: CDR1 SEHNR, CDR2 FQNEAQ (reference sequence). The CDR3 is 12 amino acids. The CDR3 sequence is CASSLDPDKALF. In DNA, the CDR3 is TGTGCCAGCAGCTTAGATCCTGATAAAGCTTTGTTT.

At least ten counts were recorded for this clonotype. The chain links TRBV6-5 to TRBJ2-3; 7 nucleotides agree with TRBD1. Unmatched junction bases numbered 16, after V lost 5 bases and J lost 2 bases. The germline CDR1 and CDR2 sequences are MNHEY and SVGAGI. This CDR3 has 18 residues. The CDR3 nucleotides read TGTGCCAGCAGTCCAGGGGGAGTGCGAGAACCTTACACAGATACGCAGTATTTT. Protein product: CASSPGGVREPYTDTQYF.

This clonotype appeared many times. The J gene is TRBJ2-3, the V gene TRBV7-2; 11 nucleotides line up with TRBD2. Germline-derived CDR1 and CDR2 are SGHTA and FQGNSA. V lost 4 bases and J lost 7; bases outside the gene matches: 10. The CDR3 extends over 16 amino acids. For the CDR3, the DNA is TGTGCCAGCAGCTCCCCACTAGCGGGAGTAATGAATACGCAGTATTTT. Encoded protein: CASSSPLAGVMNTQYF.

Only a few counts were recorded for this clonotype. J is TRBJ1-2 and V is TRBV12-3 or TRBV12-4, with D possibly being TRBD1 (5 bases). CDR3 length: 13 residues. With 3 bases removed from V and 3 bases from J, the gap between germline ends came to 8 bases. This CDR3 is CASSFATDYGYTF. For the CDR3, the DNA is TGTGCCAGCAGTTTCGCGACAGACTATGGCTACACCTTC.

In this sample, this clonotype turned up many times. The rearrangement links TRBV5-6 to TRBJ2-5, with 11 bases identical to TRBD2. The CDR3 extends over 15 amino acids. The V gene's germline CDR1 is SGHDT and CDR2 YYEEEE. J gave up 2 bases and V 4 bases, and 4 bases lay outside the gene matches. CDR3 nucleotides: TGTGCCAGCAGCGGTAGCGGGGGGGTACAAGAGACCCAGTACTTC. Encoded protein: CASSGSGGVQETQYF.

Remarks on this clonotype: Without the conserved terminal phenylalanine or tryptophan, this CDR3 likely stems from a read error. The V and J genes are TRBV12-3 or TRBV12-4 and TRBJ2-5, with 8 bases that match TRBD2. The CDR3 contains 14 residues. The J segment lost 1 base and the V segment lost 8 bases, leaving 6 bases of the junction unmatched. This CDR3 is CASCTSGSQETQYL. CDR3 coding DNA: TGTGCCAGCTGTACTAGCGGCTCCCAAGAGACCCAGTACTTA.

This clonotype appeared many times. The chain links TRBV5-5 to TRBJ1-1; 7 bases agree with TRBD1. Per the germline V gene, CDR1 is SGHKS and CDR2 is YYEKEE (reference sequence). The CDR3 has 18 residues. Trimming cost V 4 bases and J 2 bases; bases outside gene matches: 17. In DNA form, the CDR3 reads TGTGCCAGCAGCCCGCGGGGTCCCGGACAGGCGAGAAACACTGAAGCTTTCTTT. Translating it yields CASSPRGPGQARNTEAFF.

This clonotype was recorded many times. The chain recombines TRBV29-1 with TRBJ1-4; the D is unclear. This CDR3 is built from 14 residues. The ends were cut back, 4 bases at V and 0 bases at J, with 9 bases in the middle. Germline CDR1 and CDR2: SQVTM and ANQGSEA. The CDR3 spells CSVGPGTTNEKLFF. Here the CDR3 DNA reads TGCAGCGTTGGCCCGGGGACAACTAATGAAAAACTGTTTTTT.

This clonotype was seen repeatedly, ten times or more. The chain combines TRBV12-3 or TRBV12-4 with TRBJ1-4; maybe TRBD1 (5 bases). The V and J ends lost 1 base and 8 bases respectively, with 14 bases between them. The CDR3 has 15 amino acids. The CDR3 nucleotides are TGTGCCAGCAGTTTAGACCGCCAGGGTTTGGAAAAACTGTTTTTT. It is translated as CASSLDRQGLEKLFF.

This clonotype was picked up many times. The chain couples TRBV6-5 to TRBJ1-4; D is unresolved. CDR1 is MNHEY, CDR2 SVGAGI, per germline. Deletions cut 2 bases from V and 4 bases from J, with 2 bases between. This CDR3 comprises 12 residues. The CDR3 nucleotides read TGTGCCAGCAGTTACAATAATGAAAAACTGTTTTTT. Translated, it gives CASSYNNEKLFF.